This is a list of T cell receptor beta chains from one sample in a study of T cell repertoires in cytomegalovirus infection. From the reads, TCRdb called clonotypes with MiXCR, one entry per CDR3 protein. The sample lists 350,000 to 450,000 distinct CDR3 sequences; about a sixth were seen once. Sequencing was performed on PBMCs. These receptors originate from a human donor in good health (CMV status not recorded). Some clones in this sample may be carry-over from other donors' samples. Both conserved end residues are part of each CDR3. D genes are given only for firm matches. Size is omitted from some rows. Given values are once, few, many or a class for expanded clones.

CDR3 DNA: TGTGCCAGCCGCCTGGGACTAGCGGGGGGCTATGAGCAGTTCTTC; CDR3 protein: CASRLGLAGGYEQFF; clone size: NA; J gene: TRBJ2-1; D gene: TRBD2; V gene: TRBV6-5
CDR3 DNA: TGTGCCACCAAGGAGGGAGCATCTGGGGCCAACGTCCTGACTTTC; CDR3 protein: CATKEGASGANVLTF; clone size: NA; J gene: TRBJ2-6; D gene: NA; V gene: TRBV2
CDR3 DNA: TGTGCCAGCAGTCCCCTCCATGGCTACACCTTC; CDR3 protein: CASSPLHGYTF; clone size: NA; J gene: TRBJ1-2; D gene: NA; V gene: TRBV28
CDR3 DNA: TGTGCCAGCAGCATGACAGGGGGAGACGAGCAGTACTTC; CDR3 protein: CASSMTGGDEQYF; clone size: few; J gene: TRBJ2-7; D gene: TRBD1; V gene: TRBV12-3/TRBV12-4
CDR3 DNA: TGTGCCAGCAGCACGGGACTAGCGGGTTCCTACGAGCAGTACTTC; CDR3 protein: CASSTGLAGSYEQYF; clone size: many; J gene: TRBJ2-7; D gene: TRBD2; V gene: TRBV7-2
CDR3 DNA: TGTGCCAGCAGCCCAACCAGAGGCGGGCTTGCCTACGAGCAGTACTTC; CDR3 protein: CASSPTRGGLAYEQYF; clone size: NA; J gene: TRBJ2-7; D gene: NA; V gene: TRBV6-2/TRBV6-3
CDR3 DNA: TGTGCCAGCAGACAGGGCTTGAACACTGAAGCTTTCTTT; CDR3 protein: CASRQGLNTEAFF; clone size: many; J gene: TRBJ1-1; D gene: NA; V gene: TRBV6-1
CDR3 DNA: TGTGCCAGCAGCTTCATTAGCGGGGGGGCCGCAGATACGCAGTATTTT; CDR3 protein: CASSFISGGAADTQYF; clone size: many; J gene: TRBJ2-3; D gene: TRBD2; V gene: TRBV6-6
CDR3 DNA: TGTGCCAGCAGCCGGGACTTGAACTACGAGCAGTACTTC; CDR3 protein: CASSRDLNYEQYF; clone size: few; J gene: TRBJ2-7; D gene: NA; V gene: TRBV3-1
CDR3 DNA: TGCAGTGCCAATCGGTTAGCGGGGGCCTACGAGCAGTACTTC; CDR3 protein: CSANRLAGAYEQYF; clone size: NA; J gene: TRBJ2-7; D gene: TRBD2; V gene: TRBV20-1
CDR3 DNA: TGTGCCAGCACCCAGGCCAGCGGACCACACGAGCAGTACTTC; CDR3 protein: CASTQASGPHEQYF; clone size: NA; J gene: TRBJ2-7; D gene: NA; V gene: TRBV5-4
CDR3 DNA: TGTGCCAGCAGCGGGGGACTACGCGACAATGAGCAGTTCTTC; CDR3 protein: CASSGGLRDNEQFF; clone size: few; J gene: TRBJ2-1; D gene: TRBD2; V gene: TRBV7-6
CDR3 DNA: TGTGCCAGCAGTTTTAGTATCGGGGTGAACACTGAAGCTTTCTTT; CDR3 protein: CASSFSIGVNTEAFF; clone size: many; J gene: TRBJ1-1; D gene: NA; V gene: TRBV12-3/TRBV12-4
CDR3 DNA: TGCAGTGCTAGAGTATTGGGCAGACTTGAAGCTTTCTTT; CDR3 protein: CSARVLGRLEAFF; clone size: few; J gene: TRBJ1-1; D gene: NA; V gene: TRBV20-1
CDR3 DNA: TGCGCCAGGGACGAAGCTTTCTTT; CDR3 protein: CARDEAFF; clone size: once; J gene: TRBJ1-1; D gene: NA; V gene: TRBV23-1